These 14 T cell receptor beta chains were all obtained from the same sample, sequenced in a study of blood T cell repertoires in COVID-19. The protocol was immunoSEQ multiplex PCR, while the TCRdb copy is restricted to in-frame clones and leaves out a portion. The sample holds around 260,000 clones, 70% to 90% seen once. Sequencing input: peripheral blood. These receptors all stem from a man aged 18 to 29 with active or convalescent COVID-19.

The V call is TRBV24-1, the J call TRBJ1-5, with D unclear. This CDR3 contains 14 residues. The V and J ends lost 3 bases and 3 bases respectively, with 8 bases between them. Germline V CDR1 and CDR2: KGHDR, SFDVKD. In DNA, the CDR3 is TGTGCCACCAGTGATACCCAGGACAATCAGCCCCAGCATTTT. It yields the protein CATSDTQDNQPQHF.

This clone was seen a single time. This CDR3 is CASRPLQGAKGHEQYF. For the CDR3, the DNA is TGTGCCAGCAGACCTCTACAGGGGGCGAAAGGCCACGAGCAGTACTTC. V gene TRBV11-2 combines with J gene TRBJ2-7; TRBD1 aligns across 9 bases. V shed 6 bases, J shed 5 bases, and the junction held 14 bases outside the gene matches. Germline loops: CDR1 SGHAT, CDR2 FQNNGV. The CDR3 extends over 16 amino acids.

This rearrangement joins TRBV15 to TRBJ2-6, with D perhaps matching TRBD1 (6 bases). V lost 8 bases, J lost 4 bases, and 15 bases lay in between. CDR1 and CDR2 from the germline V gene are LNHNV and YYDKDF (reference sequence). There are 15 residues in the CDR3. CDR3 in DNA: TGTGCCACCTCCCTGACAGGTTCCGGGGCCAACGTCCTGACTTTC. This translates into CATSLTGSGANVLTF. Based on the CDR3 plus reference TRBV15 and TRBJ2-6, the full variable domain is DAMVIQNPRYQVTQFGKPVTLSCSQTLNHNVMYWYQQKSSQAPKLLFHYYDKDFNNEADTPDNFQSRRPNTSFCFLDIRSPGLGDTAMYLCATSLTGSGANVLTFGAGSRLTVL.

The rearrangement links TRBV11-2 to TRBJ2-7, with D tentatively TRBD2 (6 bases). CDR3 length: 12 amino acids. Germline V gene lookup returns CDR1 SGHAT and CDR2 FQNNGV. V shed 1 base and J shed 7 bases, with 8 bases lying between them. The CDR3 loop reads CASSLGRGEQYF. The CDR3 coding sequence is TGTGCCAGCAGCTTAGGGAGGGGAGAGCAGTACTTC. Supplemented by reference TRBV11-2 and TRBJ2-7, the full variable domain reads EAGVAQSPRYKIIEKRQSVAFWCNPISGHATLYWYQQILGQGPKLLIQFQNNGVVDDSQLPKDRFSAERLKGVDSTLKIQPAKLEDSAVYLCASSLGRGEQYFGPGTRLTVT.

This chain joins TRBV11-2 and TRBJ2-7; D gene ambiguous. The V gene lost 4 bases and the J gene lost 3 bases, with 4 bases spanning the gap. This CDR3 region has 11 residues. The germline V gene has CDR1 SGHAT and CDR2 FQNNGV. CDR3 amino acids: CASSSHYEQYF. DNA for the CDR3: TGTGCCAGCAGCTCCCACTACGAGCAGTACTTC.

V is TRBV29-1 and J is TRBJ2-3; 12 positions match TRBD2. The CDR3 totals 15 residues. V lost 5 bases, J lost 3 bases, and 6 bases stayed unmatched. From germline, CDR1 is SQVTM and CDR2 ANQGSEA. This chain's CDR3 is CSVSQTSGRTDTQYF. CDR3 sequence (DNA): TGCAGCGTTTCACAGACTAGCGGGAGAACAGATACGCAGTATTTT.

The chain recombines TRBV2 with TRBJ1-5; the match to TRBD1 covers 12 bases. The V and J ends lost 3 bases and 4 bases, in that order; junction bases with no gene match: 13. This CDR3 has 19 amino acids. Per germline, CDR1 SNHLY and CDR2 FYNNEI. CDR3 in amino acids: CASSDPGQGARIGNQPQHF. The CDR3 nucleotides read TGTGCCAGCAGTGATCCGGGACAGGGGGCACGAATAGGGAATCAGCCCCAGCATTTT.

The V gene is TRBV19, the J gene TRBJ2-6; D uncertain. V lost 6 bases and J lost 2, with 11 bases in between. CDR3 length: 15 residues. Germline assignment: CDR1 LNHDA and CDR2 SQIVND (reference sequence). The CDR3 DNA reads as TGTGCCAGTAGGAAGCAGGTGACTGGGGCCAACGTCCTGACTTTC. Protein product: CASRKQVTGANVLTF.

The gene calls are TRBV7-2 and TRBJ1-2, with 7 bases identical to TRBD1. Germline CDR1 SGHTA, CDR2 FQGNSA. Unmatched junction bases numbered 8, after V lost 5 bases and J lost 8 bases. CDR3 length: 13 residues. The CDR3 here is CASSTGTAYGYTF. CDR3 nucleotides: TGTGCCAGCAGCACCGGGACAGCTTACGGCTACACCTTC.

CDR3 coding DNA: TGTGCCAGCAGCTTGGAGTGGGCAGGGTATCATCAAGATACGCAGTATTTT. It specifies CASSLEWAGYHQDTQYF. The chain joins TRBV5-5 to TRBJ2-3; D might be TRBD1 (5 bases). Germline-derived CDR1 and CDR2 are SGHKS and YYEKEE (reference sequence). CDR3 size: 17 residues. Trimming pared 0 bases from V and 5 bases from J, leaving 19 bases between.

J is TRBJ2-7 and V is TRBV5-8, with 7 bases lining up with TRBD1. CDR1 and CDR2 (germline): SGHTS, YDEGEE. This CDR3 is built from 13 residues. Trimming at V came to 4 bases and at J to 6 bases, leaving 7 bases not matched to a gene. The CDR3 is CASSRTDRVEQYF. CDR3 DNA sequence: TGTGCCAGCAGCCGTACAGACAGGGTCGAGCAGTACTTC.

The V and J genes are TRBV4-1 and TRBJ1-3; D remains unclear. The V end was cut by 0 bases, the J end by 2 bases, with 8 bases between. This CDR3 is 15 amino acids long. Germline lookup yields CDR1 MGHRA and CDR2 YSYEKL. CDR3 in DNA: TGCGCCAGCAGCCAAGAGGAGGGCCCTGGAAACACCATATATTTT. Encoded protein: CASSQEEGPGNTIYF.

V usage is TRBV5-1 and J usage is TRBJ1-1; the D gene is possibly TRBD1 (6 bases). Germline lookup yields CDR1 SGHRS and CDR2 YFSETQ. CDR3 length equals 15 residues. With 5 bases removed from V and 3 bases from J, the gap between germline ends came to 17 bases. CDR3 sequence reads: CASSPRGAGDTEAFF. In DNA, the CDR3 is TGCGCCAGCAGTCCGCGGGGGGCCGGGGACACTGAAGCTTTCTTT.

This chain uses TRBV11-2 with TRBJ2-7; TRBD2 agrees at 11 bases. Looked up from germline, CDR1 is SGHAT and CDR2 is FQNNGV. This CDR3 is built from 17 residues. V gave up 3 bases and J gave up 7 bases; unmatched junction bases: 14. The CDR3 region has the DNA TGTGCCAGCAGCTTGATGTCGACTAGCGGGACTGCGGGGGAGCAGTACTTC. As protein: CASSLMSTSGTAGEQYF. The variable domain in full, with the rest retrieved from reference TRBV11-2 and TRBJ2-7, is EAGVAQSPRYKIIEKRQSVAFWCNPISGHATLYWYQQILGQGPKLLIQFQNNGVVDDSQLPKDRFSAERLKGVDSTLKIQPAKLEDSAVYLCASSLMSTSGTAGEQYFGPGTRLTVT.